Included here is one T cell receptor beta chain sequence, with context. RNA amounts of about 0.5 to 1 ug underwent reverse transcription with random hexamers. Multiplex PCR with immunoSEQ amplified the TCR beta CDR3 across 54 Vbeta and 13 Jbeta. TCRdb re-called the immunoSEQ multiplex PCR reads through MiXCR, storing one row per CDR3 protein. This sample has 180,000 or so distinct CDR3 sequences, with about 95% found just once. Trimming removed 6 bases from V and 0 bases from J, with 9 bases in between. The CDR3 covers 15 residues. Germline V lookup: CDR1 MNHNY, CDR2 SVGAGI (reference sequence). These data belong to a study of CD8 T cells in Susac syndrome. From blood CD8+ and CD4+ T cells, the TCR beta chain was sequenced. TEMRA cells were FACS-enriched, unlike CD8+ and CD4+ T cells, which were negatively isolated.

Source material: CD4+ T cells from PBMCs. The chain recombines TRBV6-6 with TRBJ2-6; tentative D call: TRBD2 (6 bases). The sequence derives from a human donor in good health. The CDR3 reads CASRAGSSGANVLTF. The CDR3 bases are TGTGCCAGCAGGGCGGGGAGCTCTGGGGCCAACGTCCTGACTTTC.